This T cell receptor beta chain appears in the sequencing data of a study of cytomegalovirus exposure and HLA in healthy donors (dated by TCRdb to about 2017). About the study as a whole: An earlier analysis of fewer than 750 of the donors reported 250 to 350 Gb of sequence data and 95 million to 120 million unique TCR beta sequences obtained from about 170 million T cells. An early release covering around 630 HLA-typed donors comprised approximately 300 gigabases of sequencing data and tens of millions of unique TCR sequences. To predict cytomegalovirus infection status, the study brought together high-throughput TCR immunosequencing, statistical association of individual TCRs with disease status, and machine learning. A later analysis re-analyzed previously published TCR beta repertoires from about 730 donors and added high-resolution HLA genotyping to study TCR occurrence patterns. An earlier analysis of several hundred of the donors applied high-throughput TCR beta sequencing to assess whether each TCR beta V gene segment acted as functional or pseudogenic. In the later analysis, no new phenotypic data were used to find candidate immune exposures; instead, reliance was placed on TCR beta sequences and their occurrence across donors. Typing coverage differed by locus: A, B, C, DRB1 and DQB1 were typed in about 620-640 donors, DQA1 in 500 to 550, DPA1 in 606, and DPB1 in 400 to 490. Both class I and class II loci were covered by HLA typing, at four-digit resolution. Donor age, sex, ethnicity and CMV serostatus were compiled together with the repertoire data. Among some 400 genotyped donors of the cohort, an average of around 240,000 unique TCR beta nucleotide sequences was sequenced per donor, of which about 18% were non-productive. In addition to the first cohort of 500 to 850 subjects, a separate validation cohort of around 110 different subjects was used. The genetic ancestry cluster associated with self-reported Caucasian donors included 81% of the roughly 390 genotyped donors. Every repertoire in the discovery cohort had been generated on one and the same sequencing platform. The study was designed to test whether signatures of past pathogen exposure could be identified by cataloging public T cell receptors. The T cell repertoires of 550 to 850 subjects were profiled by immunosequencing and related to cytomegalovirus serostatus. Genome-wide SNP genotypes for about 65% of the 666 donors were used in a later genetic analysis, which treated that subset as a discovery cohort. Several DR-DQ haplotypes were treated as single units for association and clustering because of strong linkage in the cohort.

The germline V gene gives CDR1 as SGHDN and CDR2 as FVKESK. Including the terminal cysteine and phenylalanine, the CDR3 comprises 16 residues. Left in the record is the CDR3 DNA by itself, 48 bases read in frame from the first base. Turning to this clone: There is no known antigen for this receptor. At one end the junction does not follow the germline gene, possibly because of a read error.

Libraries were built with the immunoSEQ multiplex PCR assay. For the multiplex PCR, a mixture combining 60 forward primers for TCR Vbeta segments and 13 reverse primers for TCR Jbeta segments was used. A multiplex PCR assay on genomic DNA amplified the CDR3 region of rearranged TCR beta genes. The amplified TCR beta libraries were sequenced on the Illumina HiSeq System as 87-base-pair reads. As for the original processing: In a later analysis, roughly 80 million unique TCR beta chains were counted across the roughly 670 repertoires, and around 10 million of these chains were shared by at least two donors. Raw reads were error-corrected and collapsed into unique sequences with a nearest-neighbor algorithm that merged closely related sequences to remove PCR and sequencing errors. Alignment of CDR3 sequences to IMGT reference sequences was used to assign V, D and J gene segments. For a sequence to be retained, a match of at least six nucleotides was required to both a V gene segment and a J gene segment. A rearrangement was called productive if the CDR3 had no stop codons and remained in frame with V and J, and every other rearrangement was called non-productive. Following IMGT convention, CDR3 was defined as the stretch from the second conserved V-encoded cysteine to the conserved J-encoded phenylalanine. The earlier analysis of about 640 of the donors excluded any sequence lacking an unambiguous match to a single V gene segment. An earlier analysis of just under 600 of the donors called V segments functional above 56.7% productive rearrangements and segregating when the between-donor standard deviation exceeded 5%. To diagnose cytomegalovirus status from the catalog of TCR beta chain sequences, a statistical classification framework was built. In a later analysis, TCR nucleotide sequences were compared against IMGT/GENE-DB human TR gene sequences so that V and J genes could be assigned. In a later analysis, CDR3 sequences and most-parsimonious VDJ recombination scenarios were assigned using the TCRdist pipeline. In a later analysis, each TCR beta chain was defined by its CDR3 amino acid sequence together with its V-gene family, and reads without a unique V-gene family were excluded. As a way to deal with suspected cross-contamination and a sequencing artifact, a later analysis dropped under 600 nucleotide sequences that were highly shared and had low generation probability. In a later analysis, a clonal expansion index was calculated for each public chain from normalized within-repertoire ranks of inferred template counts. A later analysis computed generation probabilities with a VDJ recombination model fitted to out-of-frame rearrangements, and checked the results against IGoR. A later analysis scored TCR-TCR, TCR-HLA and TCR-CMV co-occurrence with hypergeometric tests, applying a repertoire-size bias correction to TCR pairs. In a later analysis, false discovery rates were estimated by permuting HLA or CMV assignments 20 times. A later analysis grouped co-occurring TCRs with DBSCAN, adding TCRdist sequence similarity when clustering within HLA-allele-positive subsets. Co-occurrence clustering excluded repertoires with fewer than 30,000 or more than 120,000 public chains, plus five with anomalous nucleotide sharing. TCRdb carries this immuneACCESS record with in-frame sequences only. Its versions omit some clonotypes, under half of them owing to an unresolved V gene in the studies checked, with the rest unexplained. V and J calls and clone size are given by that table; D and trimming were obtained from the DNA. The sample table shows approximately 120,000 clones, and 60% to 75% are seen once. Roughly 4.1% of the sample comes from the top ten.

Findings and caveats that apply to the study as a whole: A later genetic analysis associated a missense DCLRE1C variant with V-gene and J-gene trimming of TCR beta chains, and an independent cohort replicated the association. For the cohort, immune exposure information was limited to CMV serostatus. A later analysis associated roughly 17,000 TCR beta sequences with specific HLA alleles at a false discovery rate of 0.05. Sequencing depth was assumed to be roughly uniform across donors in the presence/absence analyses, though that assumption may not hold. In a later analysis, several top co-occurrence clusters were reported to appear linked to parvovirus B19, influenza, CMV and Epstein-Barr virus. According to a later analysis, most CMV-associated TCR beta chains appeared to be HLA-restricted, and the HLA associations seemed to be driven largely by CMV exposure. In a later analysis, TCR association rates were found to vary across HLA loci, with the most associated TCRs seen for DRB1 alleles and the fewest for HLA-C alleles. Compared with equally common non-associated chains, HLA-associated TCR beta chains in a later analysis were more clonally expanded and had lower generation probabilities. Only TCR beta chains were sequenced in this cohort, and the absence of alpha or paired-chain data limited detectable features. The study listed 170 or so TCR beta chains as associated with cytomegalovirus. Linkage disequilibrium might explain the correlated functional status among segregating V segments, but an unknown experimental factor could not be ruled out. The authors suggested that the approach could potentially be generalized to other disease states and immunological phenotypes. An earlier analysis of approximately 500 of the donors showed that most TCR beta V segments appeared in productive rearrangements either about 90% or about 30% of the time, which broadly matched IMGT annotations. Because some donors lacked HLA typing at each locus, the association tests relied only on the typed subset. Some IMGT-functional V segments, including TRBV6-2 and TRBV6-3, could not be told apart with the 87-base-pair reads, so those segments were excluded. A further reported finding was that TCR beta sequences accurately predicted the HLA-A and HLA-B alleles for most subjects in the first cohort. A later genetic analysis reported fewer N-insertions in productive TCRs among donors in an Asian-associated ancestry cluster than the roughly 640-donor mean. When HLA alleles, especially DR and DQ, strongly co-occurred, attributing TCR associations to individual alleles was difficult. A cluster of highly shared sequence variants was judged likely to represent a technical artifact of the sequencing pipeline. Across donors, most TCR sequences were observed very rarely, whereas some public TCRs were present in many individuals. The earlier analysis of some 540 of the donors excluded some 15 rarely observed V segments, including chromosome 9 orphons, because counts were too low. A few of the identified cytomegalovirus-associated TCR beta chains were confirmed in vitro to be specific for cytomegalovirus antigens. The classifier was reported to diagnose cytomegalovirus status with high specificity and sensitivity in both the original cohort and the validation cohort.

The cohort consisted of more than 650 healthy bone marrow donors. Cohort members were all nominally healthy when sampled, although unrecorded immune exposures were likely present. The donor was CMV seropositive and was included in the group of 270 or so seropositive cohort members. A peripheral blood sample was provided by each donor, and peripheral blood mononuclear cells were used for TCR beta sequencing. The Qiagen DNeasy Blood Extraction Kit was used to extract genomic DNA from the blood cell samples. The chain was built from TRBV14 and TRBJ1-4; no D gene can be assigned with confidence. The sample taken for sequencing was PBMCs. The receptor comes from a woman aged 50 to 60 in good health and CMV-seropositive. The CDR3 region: CASSQNFGRTSEKLFF. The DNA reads TGTGCCAGCAGCCAAAATTTTGGCAGAACTAGTGAAAAACTGTTTTTT.